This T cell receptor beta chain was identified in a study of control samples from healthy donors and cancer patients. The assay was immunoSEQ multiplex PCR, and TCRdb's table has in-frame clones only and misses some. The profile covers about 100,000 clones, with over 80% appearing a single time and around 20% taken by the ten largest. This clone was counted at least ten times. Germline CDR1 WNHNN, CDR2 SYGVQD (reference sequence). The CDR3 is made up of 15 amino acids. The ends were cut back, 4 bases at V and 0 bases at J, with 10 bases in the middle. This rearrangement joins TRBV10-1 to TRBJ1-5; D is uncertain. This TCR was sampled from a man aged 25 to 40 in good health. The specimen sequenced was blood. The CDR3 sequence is CASSVWRPSNQPQHF. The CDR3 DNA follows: TGCGCCAGCAGTGTTTGGCGCCCTAGCAATCAGCCCCAGCATTTT.